This record looks at one T cell receptor beta chain sequence and its context. As yet, its antigen is unknown. This sample stems from a study of OX40 agonist ivuxolimab in advanced cancers. At the level of the study: One patient with hepatocellular carcinoma and two with cutaneous melanoma, three in all, had partial responses. Study-level points and caveats: Averaged across samples, CD8+ T cells carried more expanded clones than CD4+ did.

Individuals having autoimmune disease history or systemic immunosuppression were not enrolled. TCRdb's table, derived via immunoSEQ multiplex PCR, lists solely in-frame clones and lacks some. The sample yields over 50,000 clones, roughly 82% seen once. Germline V gene lookup returns CDR1 LGHNA and CDR2 YSLEER. V was pared by 2 bases and J by 7 bases, with 12 bases between. The CDR3 has 15 amino acids. This sequence joins TRBV4-3 and TRBJ1-6, with D unresolved. The sequence was obtained from an adult with an advanced solid tumor such as melanoma, head and neck, liver or kidney cancer. Sequenced here: CD4+ or CD8+ T cells sorted from blood, sampled in a trial of the OX40 agonist ivuxolimab. DNA of the CDR3: TGCGCCAGCAGCCAAATCCTTCGTCAGAATTCACCCCTCCACTTT. Its protein product is CASSQILRQNSPLHF.